This T cell receptor beta chain originates from a study of identifying expanded T cells in peripheral blood. Assay: immunoSEQ multiplex PCR; the TCRdb copy retains only in-frame clones and omits some. The sample includes 100,000 to 150,000 clones, around 84% of them seen just once. The sequenced sample consisted of blood. The receptor was derived from a person aged 18-69 years in good health.

The CDR3 DNA is TGTGCCAGCAGCTTGCACGGCGGGGGCACAGATACGCAGTATTTT. The encoded protein is CASSLHGGGTDTQYF. The chain joins TRBV5-4 to TRBJ2-3, with D maybe TRBD2 (6 bases). Germline loops: CDR1 SGHNT, CDR2 YYREEE (reference sequence). This CDR3 is 15 amino acids long. V dropped 1 base and J dropped 1 base, with 10 bases sitting between them.